This paragraph reports one T cell receptor (beta chain). Germline loops: CDR1 SGHVS, CDR2 FQNEAQ. The CDR3 extends over 15 amino acids. The V and J ends lost 3 bases and 4 bases, in that order; junction bases with no gene match: 6. The source of the sample is a study of blood T cell repertoires in COVID-19. Looking at the study overall: Samples taken during acute and convalescent COVID-19 were collected in the United States, Italy and Spain.

Clones were read by immunoSEQ multiplex PCR, and TCRdb kept only the in-frame ones, dropping some. Altogether about 190,000 clones are present, 87% being singletons, with the ten largest covering under 25%. The source material was peripheral blood. J is TRBJ2-3 and V is TRBV7-8; 8 bases are a match to TRBD1. The TCR sequence derives from a man in his 60s with active or convalescent COVID-19. CDR3 region: CASSFSGQGADTQYF. The CDR3 DNA sequence: TGTGCCAGCAGCTTTTCCGGACAGGGAGCAGATACGCAGTATTTT.